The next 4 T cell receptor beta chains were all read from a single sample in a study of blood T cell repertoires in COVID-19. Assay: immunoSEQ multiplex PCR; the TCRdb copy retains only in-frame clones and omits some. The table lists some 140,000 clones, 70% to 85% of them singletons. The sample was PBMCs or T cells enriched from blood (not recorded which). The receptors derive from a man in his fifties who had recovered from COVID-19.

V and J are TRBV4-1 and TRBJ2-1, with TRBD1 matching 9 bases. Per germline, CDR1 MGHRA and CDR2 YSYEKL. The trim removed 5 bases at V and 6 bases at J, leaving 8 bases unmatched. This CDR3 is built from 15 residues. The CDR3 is CASSRTGVEGNEQFF. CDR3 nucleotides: TGCGCCAGCAGCAGGACAGGGGTAGAGGGCAATGAGCAGTTCTTC.

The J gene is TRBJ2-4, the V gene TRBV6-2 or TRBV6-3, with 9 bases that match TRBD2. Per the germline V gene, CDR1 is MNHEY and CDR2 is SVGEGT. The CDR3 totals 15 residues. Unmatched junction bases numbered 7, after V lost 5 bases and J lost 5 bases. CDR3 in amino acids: CASSQQRGVENIQYF. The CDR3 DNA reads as TGTGCCAGCAGTCAACAGCGGGGGGTGGAAAACATTCAGTACTTC.

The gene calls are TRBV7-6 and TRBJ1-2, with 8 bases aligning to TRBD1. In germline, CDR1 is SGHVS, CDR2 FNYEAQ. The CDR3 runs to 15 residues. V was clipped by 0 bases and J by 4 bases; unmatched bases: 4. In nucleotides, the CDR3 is TGTGCCAGCAGCTTAGCGCCAGGGGGCTCCTATGGCTACACCTTC. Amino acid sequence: CASSLAPGGSYGYTF.

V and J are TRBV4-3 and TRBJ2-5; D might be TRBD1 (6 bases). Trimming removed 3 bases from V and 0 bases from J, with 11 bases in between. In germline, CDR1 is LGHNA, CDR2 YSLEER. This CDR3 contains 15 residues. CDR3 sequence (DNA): TGCGCCAGCAGCCAGTCAGGACAGTACCAAGAGACCCAGTACTTC. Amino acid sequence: CASSQSGQYQETQYF.